What follows are 32 T cell receptor beta chains derived from one specimen sequenced in a study of T cells in Graves' hyperthyroidism and ophthalmopathy. Amplified TCR beta CDR3 regions derived from RNA transcripts. The TCR CDR3 was amplified in a first-round RT-PCR using the HTBI primer set. TCRdb recomputed calls from the multiplex PCR reads with MiXCR, one row per CDR3 protein. The sample gives approximately 560,000 distinct CDR3 sequences, 15% to 19% of which show up once; approximately 7% is in the top ten. The specimen was blood. The receptors shown here come from a woman aged 25 to 39 with Graves' hyperthyroidism.

The table lists this clonotype with many counts. The chain couples TRBV20-1 to TRBJ2-7; D is possibly TRBD2 (5 bases). This CDR3 has 12 amino acids. With 7 bases removed from V and 5 bases from J, the gap between germline ends came to 15 bases. Germline V lookup: CDR1 DFQATT, CDR2 SNEGSKA (reference sequence). Written as DNA, the CDR3 is TGCAGTGTTGCGGTAAGGCGGGACGAGCAGTACTTC. As protein: CSVAVRRDEQYF.

The rearrangement uses TRBV6-1 and TRBJ2-1; the match to TRBD2 covers 9 bases. Trimming took 8 bases from V and 7 from J; bases not matched to a gene: 12. CDR3 length: 15 residues. The germline gives CDR1 MNHNS, CDR2 SASEGT. CDR3 DNA: TGTGCCAGCCAACTGTCTAGCGGGACGGGTAATGAGCAGTTCTTC. This codes for CASQLSSGTGNEQFF.

This clonotype was seen a handful of times. The chain combines TRBV5-1 with TRBJ2-2, with D uncertain. This CDR3 comprises 15 residues. CDR1 is SGHRS, CDR2 YFSETQ, per germline. Trimming left V 3 bases short and J 3 bases short, with 12 bases between. The DNA of the CDR3 is TGCGCCAGCAGCTCCGGGCTTACCGACACCGGGGAGCTGTTTTTT. Its protein product is CASSSGLTDTGELFF.

Only a few counts were recorded for this clonotype. This sequence joins TRBV27 and TRBJ1-1, with D possibly matching TRBD1 (5 bases). This CDR3 is 14 amino acids long. CDR1 MNHEY and CDR2 SMNVEV come from the germline V gene (reference sequence). Trimming took off 5 bases at V and 5 bases at J, with 15 bases between the two ends. The CDR3 protein is CASSLVGLTTEAFF. The CDR3 DNA is TGTGCCAGCAGTCTCGTGGGGCTTACAACTGAAGCTTTCTTT.

CDR3 DNA: TGTGCTAGTGGTTTGGTGACGGGACAGGGGCCCCTCAGGGTGTATTTT. As protein: CASGLVTGQGPLRVYF. The chain links TRBV12-5 to TRBJ2-3; 10 positions match TRBD1. The junction had 14 bases not matched to a gene; V was cut back by 0 bases and J by 14 bases. Germline CDR1 is LGHNT and CDR2 is FRNRAP. The CDR3 consists of 16 residues.

This clonotype was observed many times. The V and J genes are TRBV7-3 and TRBJ1-1; D gene uncertain. CDR1 SGHTA and CDR2 FQGTGA come from the germline V gene. There are 13 residues in the CDR3. Trimming took off 4 bases at V and 3 bases at J, with 9 bases between the two ends. DNA of the CDR3: TGTGCCAGCAGCTCGAGCGGGGACACTGAAGCTTTCTTT. Encoded protein: CASSSSGDTEAFF.

Many counts were recorded for this clonotype. The genes are TRBV2 and TRBJ2-1; 14 bases are a match to TRBD2. Germline values: CDR1 SNHLY, CDR2 FYNNEI. V shed 3 bases and J 9 bases; nucleotides not matched to a gene: 4. The CDR3 length is 15 residues. The CDR3 sequence is CASSERLAGGGEQFF. CDR3 nucleotide sequence: TGTGCCAGCAGTGAGCGACTAGCGGGAGGGGGTGAGCAGTTCTTC.

The chain recombines TRBV4-3 with TRBJ2-2; TRBD1 might be the D (6 bases). The CDR3 has 17 amino acids. Germline CDR1 reads LGHNA; CDR2 reads YSLEER. Deletions cut 7 bases from V and 1 base from J, with 19 bases between. This CDR3 is CASTTTKTGLNTGELFF. CDR3 nucleotide sequence: TGCGCCAGCACCACCACCAAGACAGGTTTGAACACCGGGGAGCTGTTTTTT.

V usage is TRBV24-1 and J usage is TRBJ2-1; D perhaps matches TRBD1 (5 bases). Trimming cost V 4 bases and J 5 bases, with 17 bases left between them. Germline CDR1 reads KGHDR; CDR2 reads SFDVKD. CDR3 size: 16 residues. The CDR3 reads CATSDPRDGRDNEQFF. DNA of the CDR3: TGTGCCACCAGTGACCCCCGAGATGGCAGGGACAATGAGCAGTTCTTC.

This CDR3 is CAWSGDSSYEQYF. The CDR3 DNA is TGTGCCTGGAGCGGGGACTCGTCCTACGAGCAGTACTTC. V gene TRBV30 combines with J gene TRBJ2-7; a weak D match, TRBD2 (6 bases). Germline V gene sequence: CDR1 GTSNPN, CDR2 SVGIG (reference sequence). The CDR3 sequence is 13 residues long. V was pared by 3 bases and J by 1 base, with 10 bases between.

On this clonotype itself: It may be a read error: a sequence one base away is much more abundant. The J gene is TRBJ1-6, the V gene TRBV5-5; D remains unclear. This CDR3 comprises 11 residues. Germline V gene lookup returns CDR1 SGHKS and CDR2 YYEKEE (reference sequence). Trimming cost V 4 bases and J 8 bases, with 4 bases left between them. CDR3 protein: CASSHDSPLHF. In DNA form, the CDR3 reads TGTGCCAGCAGCCACGATTCACCCCTCCACTTT.

This clonotype occurred many times. V gene TRBV7-3 combines with J gene TRBJ2-1; 7 positions agree with TRBD2. The CDR3 spans 17 residues. Trimming removed 1 base from V and 3 bases from J; junction bases left unmatched: 9. Germline CDR1 is SGHTA and CDR2 is FQGTGA. CDR3 bases: TGTGCCAGCAGCTTAAGGGGACGCGGGAGTGTCTACAATGAGCAGTTCTTC. Translated, it gives CASSLRGRGSVYNEQFF.

At least ten counts were recorded for this clonotype. This sequence joins TRBV7-3 and TRBJ2-1; D is possibly TRBD2 (5 bases). Germline loops: CDR1 SGHTA, CDR2 FQGTGA. Trimming removed 5 bases at V and 0 bases at J, with 11 bases between. The CDR3 has 15 residues. The CDR3 region is CASSKTGSSYNEQFF. The CDR3 coding sequence is TGTGCCAGCAGCAAAACGGGGAGCTCCTACAATGAGCAGTTCTTC.

This clonotype was recorded a few times. The genes are TRBV11-2 and TRBJ2-1, with D possibly TRBD2 on 6 matching bases. The CDR3 length is 14 residues. The V and J ends lost 5 bases and 6 bases respectively, with 14 bases between them. In germline, CDR1 is SGHAT, CDR2 FQNNGV. The CDR3 nucleotides are TGTGCCAGCAGCCCAGCCCGGGACTCCAATGAGCAGTTCTTC. Its protein product is CASSPARDSNEQFF. Full variable domain (rest looked up from reference TRBV11-2 and TRBJ2-1): EAGVAQSPRYKIIEKRQSVAFWCNPISGHATLYWYQQILGQGPKLLIQFQNNGVVDDSQLPKDRFSAERLKGVDSTLKIQPAKLEDSAVYLCASSPARDSNEQFFGPGTRLTVL.

This clonotype appeared a few times. The chain couples TRBV4-1 to TRBJ2-7, with 14 bases that match TRBD2. The V segment lost 0 bases and the J segment 4 bases; nucleotides outside the gene matches: 8. Germline lookup yields CDR1 MGHRA and CDR2 YSYEKL. This CDR3 has 18 residues. CDR3 sequence (DNA): TGCGCCAGCAGCCAAGATGAGGGGACTAGCGGGAGCCGGTACGAGCAGTACTTC. Protein product: CASSQDEGTSGSRYEQYF.

This sequence joins TRBV24-1 and TRBJ1-2; D might be TRBD1 (6 bases). This CDR3 is built from 13 residues. Germline V lookup: CDR1 KGHDR, CDR2 SFDVKD. V dropped 5 bases and J dropped 0 bases, with 6 bases sitting between them. The CDR3 DNA reads as TGTGCCACCAGTGGACAGGCTAACTATGGCTACACCTTC. It codes for CATSGQANYGYTF.

Ten or more counts support this clonotype. V and J are TRBV24-1 and TRBJ1-5; no clear D gene. Germline CDR1 and CDR2: KGHDR and SFDVKD. The CDR3 consists of 14 residues. V lost 3 bases, J lost 1 base, and 6 bases lay in between. The chain's CDR3 is CATSDPTSNQPQHF. The CDR3 nucleotides read TGTGCCACCAGTGATCCGACAAGCAATCAGCCCCAGCATTTT.

The chain links TRBV20-1 to TRBJ2-1, with 10 positions matching TRBD2. J gave up 0 bases and V 4 bases, and 9 bases lay outside the gene matches. Germline CDR1 reads DFQATT; CDR2 reads SNEGSKA (reference sequence). The CDR3 extends over 17 amino acids. CDR3 loop: CSATGLAVIPSYNEQFF. The CDR3 DNA reads TGCAGTGCTACCGGACTAGCGGTAATCCCCTCCTACAATGAGCAGTTCTTC.

This clonotype was found many times. CDR3 amino acids: CASSRQGYNEQFF. CDR3 sequence (DNA): TGTGCCAGCTCACGACAGGGTTACAATGAGCAGTTCTTC. The chain employs TRBV18 and TRBJ2-1; 7 nucleotides agree with TRBD1. Germline CDR1 and CDR2: KGHSH and LQKENI. This CDR3 contains 13 residues. V was clipped by 4 bases and J by 4 bases; unmatched bases: 1. Combining the CDR3 with reference TRBV18 and TRBJ2-1 gives the whole variable domain NAGVMQNPRHLVRRRGQEARLRCSPMKGHSHVYWYRQLPEEGLKFMVYLQKENIIDESGMPKERFSAEFPKEGPSILRIQQVVRGDSAAYFCASSRQGYNEQFFGPGTRLTVL.

This clonotype was detected a few times. This chain joins TRBV5-4 and TRBJ2-7; 8 bases fit TRBD2. CDR1 and CDR2 (germline): SGHNT, YYREEE (reference sequence). Losses at the gene ends were 1 base for V and 7 bases for J; bases not matched to a gene: 10. CDR3 length: 15 amino acids. CDR3 protein: CASSLRRPPGGEQYF. In DNA, the CDR3 is TGTGCCAGCAGCTTGCGCCGTCCTCCGGGGGGGGAGCAGTACTTC.

The chain has TRBV12-5 and TRBJ1-4; no clear D. Per the germline V gene, CDR1 is LGHNT and CDR2 is FRNRAP. V lost 6 bases, J lost 6 bases, and 23 bases lay in between. The CDR3 contains 17 residues. The CDR3 DNA reads TGTGCTAGTGGACCCCCTCCGGGCCGACAATCTGATGAAAAACTGTTTTTT. Its translation: CASGPPPGRQSDEKLFF.

This clonotype has at least ten counts. The CDR3 loop is CSAPPGLAYYNEQFF. The CDR3 nucleotides read TGCAGTGCTCCCCCGGGACTAGCCTATTACAATGAGCAGTTCTTC. The chain links TRBV20-1 to TRBJ2-1; 9 nucleotides agree with TRBD2. The CDR3 contains 15 residues. Per germline, CDR1 DFQATT and CDR2 SNEGSKA (reference sequence). Trimming removed 5 bases from V and 4 bases from J; junction bases left unmatched: 9.

This clonotype was picked up a small number of times. The J gene is TRBJ1-3, the V gene TRBV20-1; D not resolved. The CDR3 runs 11 residues. CDR1 and CDR2 from the germline V gene are DFQATT and SNEGSKA (reference sequence). V dropped 4 bases and J dropped 4 bases, with 5 bases sitting between them. The CDR3 loop reads CSANFGNTIYF. As DNA, the CDR3 is TGCAGTGCTAACTTCGGAAACACCATATATTTT.

This clonotype was counted between two and nine times. The chain has TRBV12-3 or TRBV12-4 and TRBJ2-1, with TRBD2 matching over 9 bases. The V segment lost 4 bases and the J segment 12 bases; nucleotides outside the gene matches: 10. The CDR3 spans 14 residues. CDR3 residues: CASSSSSGTHGQFF. CDR3 bases: TGTGCCAGCAGTTCGTCTAGCGGGACGCATGGGCAGTTCTTC.

As regards this clonotype: This may arise from a read error, as a much more abundant clone is one base away. V is TRBV20-1 and J is TRBJ1-2; 8 bases match TRBD1. The CDR3 is 14 amino acids. Germline CDR1 and CDR2: DFQATT and SNEGSKA (reference sequence). The CDR3 nucleotides are TGCAGTACTAGAAAGGACAGGGAAGCTGAGGGCTACACCTTC. Its protein product is CSTRKDREAEGYTF.

This chain joins TRBV3-1 and TRBJ2-6; unclear D gene. The V gene's germline CDR1 is LGHDT and CDR2 YNNKEL (reference sequence). The CDR3 covers 14 residues. V was trimmed by 6 bases and J by 3 bases, leaving 9 bases between them. The CDR3 loop reads CASSHRRGANVLTF. The DNA of the CDR3 is TGTGCCAGCAGTCACCGCCGTGGGGCCAACGTCCTGACTTTC.

In its sample, this clonotype was seen a few times. This chain connects TRBV7-2 to TRBJ2-7, with 9 bases lining up with TRBD2. V lost 5 bases, J lost 9 bases, and 17 bases stayed unmatched. Germline V gene sequence: CDR1 SGHTA, CDR2 FQGNSA. CDR3 length: 16 amino acids. Here the CDR3 DNA reads TGTGCCAGCAGCGACAGGGCGGCTAGCGGGATGGAGGGGCAGTACTTC. Translation: CASSDRAASGMEGQYF.

This clonotype was seen a handful of times. The chain is built from TRBV6-1 and TRBJ2-1, with D hard to call. The CDR3 runs to 14 residues. Germline-derived CDR1 and CDR2 are MNHNS and SASEGT. The ends were cut back, 6 bases at V and 6 bases at J, with 15 bases in the middle. CDR3 protein: CASRLTSLGNEQFF. In DNA, the CDR3 is TGTGCCAGCAGATTGACGTCCCTAGGCAATGAGCAGTTCTTC.

The rearrangement links TRBV28 to TRBJ2-2, with 7 bases fitting TRBD2. J gave up 5 bases and V 4 bases, and 4 bases lay outside the gene matches. Germline V CDR1 and CDR2: MDHEN, SYDVKM. This CDR3 has 14 residues. CDR3 protein: CASSSSSGTGELFF. CDR3 nucleotide sequence: TGTGCCAGCAGTTCCAGTAGCGGGACCGGGGAGCTGTTTTTT.

As for this clonotype: With a much larger clone just one base away, this may be a read error. This sequence joins TRBV27 and TRBJ2-7, with D possibly being TRBD1 (5 bases). The CDR3 is made up of 13 amino acids. V lost 4 bases to trimming and J lost 9 bases, with 16 bases between them. From germline, CDR1 is MNHEY and CDR2 SMNVEV (reference sequence). For the CDR3, the DNA is TGTGCCAGCAGTTCAACAGGCCTTATGGCGCAGTACTTC. This codes for CASSSTGLMAQYF.

This clonotype was counted ten times or more. The chain carries TRBV12-3 or TRBV12-4 and TRBJ2-7, with D perhaps assigned TRBD1 or TRBD2 (5 bases each). V lost 6 bases, J lost 2 bases, and 14 bases lay in between. The CDR3 is made up of 14 amino acids. The DNA of the CDR3 is TGTGCCAGCAGACCGCCGGGACCGACCTACGAGCAGTACTTC. Protein sequence: CASRPPGPTYEQYF.

The chain joins TRBV20-1 to TRBJ1-3, with D possibly being TRBD1 (5 bases). Germline values: CDR1 DFQATT, CDR2 SNEGSKA (reference sequence). The CDR3 is made up of 13 amino acids. V lost 5 bases and J lost 9, with 17 bases in between. CDR3 sequence: CSAGDRARRTIYF. The CDR3 DNA sequence: TGCAGTGCTGGGGACCGCGCTCGACGCACCATATATTTT.